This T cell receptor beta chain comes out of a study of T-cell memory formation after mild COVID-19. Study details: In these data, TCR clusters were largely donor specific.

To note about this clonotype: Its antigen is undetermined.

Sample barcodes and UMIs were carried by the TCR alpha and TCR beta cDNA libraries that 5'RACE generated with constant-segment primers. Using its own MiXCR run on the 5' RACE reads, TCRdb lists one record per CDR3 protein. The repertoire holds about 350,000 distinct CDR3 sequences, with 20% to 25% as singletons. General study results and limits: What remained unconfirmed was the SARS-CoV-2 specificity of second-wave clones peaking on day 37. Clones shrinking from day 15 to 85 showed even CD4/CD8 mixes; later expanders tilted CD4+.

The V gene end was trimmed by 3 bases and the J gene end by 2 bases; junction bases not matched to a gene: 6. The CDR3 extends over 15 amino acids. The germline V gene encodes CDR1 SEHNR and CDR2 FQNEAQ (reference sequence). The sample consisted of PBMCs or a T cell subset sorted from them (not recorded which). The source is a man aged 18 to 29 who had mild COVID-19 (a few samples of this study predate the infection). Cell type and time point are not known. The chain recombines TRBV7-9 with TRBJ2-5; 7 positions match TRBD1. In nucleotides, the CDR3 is TGTGCCAGCAGCTTCCGGGACAGAGAACAAGAGACCCAGTACTTC. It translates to CASSFRDREQETQYF.